The 14 T cell receptor beta chains listed next were all sequenced from one sample in a study of blood T cell repertoires in COVID-19. Using immunoSEQ multiplex PCR, the repertoire was profiled, and TCRdb retains in-frame clones only, with some absent. The sample holds 70,000 to 95,000 clones, 70% to 90% seen once. Sequencing was performed on peripheral blood. Receptor source: a woman older than 75 with acute or convalescent COVID-19.

The rearrangement uses TRBV7-2 and TRBJ2-7; 9 bases map to TRBD1. Germline V gene data show CDR1 as SGHTA and CDR2 as FQGNSA. V lost 5 bases and J lost 3; bases outside the gene matches: 8. The CDR3 runs to 15 residues. The CDR3 here is CASSPTGTGLYEQYF. The CDR3 coding sequence is TGTGCCAGCAGCCCTACCGGGACAGGGCTCTACGAGCAGTACTTC.

The chain has TRBV5-3 and TRBJ1-5, with 11 bases that match TRBD1. TRBV5-3 is an open reading frame whose function is uncertain. The CDR3 has 17 residues. The ends lost 5 bases at V and 2 bases at J; junction bases unmatched: 9. The DNA of the CDR3 is TGTGCCAGAAGTCGGGACAGGGGGTCAAGGGGCAATCAGCCCCAGCATTTT. Its protein is CARSRDRGSRGNQPQHF.

The rearrangement links TRBV2 to TRBJ2-1, with 9 bases matching TRBD2. CDR3 length: 15 amino acids. The ends lost 2 bases at V and 7 bases at J; junction bases unmatched: 6. Per germline, CDR1 SNHLY and CDR2 FYNNEI. In nucleotides, the CDR3 is TGTGCCAGCAGTGAACTAGCGGGACCCACAAATGAGCAGTTCTTC. Translating it yields CASSELAGPTNEQFF.

This chain joins TRBV5-8 and TRBJ2-5; TRBD2 is a possible D gene (5 bases). The CDR3 is 17 residues long. The V end lost 3 bases, the J end lost 3 bases, and 21 bases lay between the germline ends. Germline CDR1 SGHTS, CDR2 YDEGEE. In DNA form, the CDR3 reads TGTGCCAGCAGCTCCACGGCACGAGGGTTTCGGGAAGAGACCCAGTACTTC. Protein: CASSSTARGFREETQYF.

Only a few counts were recorded for this clone. The J gene is TRBJ2-1, the V gene TRBV7-9, with TRBD2 as a possible D gene (5 bases). Trimming pared 1 base from V and 9 bases from J, leaving 10 bases between. The CDR3 has 13 residues. In germline, CDR1 is SEHNR, CDR2 FQNEAQ (reference sequence). For the CDR3, the DNA is TGTGCCAGCAGCTTAGTCGGGGAGCGTGAGCAGTTCTTC. Protein: CASSLVGEREQFF. Full variable domain (outside the CDR3, taken from reference TRBV7-9 and TRBJ2-1): DTGVSQNPRHKITKRGQNVTFRCDPISEHNRLYWYRQTLGQGPEFLTYFQNEAQLEKSRLLSDRFSAERPKGSFSTLEIQRTEQGDSAMYLCASSLVGEREQFFGPGTRLTVL.

The genes are TRBV19 and TRBJ1-1, with D tentatively TRBD1 (6 bases). Trimming cost V 1 base and J 1 base, with 7 bases left between them. The CDR3 runs to 14 residues. Germline values: CDR1 LNHDA, CDR2 SQIVND (reference sequence). CDR3 nucleotides: TGTGCCAGTAGTATAGGGACAGCGAACACTGAAGCTTTCTTT. Encoded protein: CASSIGTANTEAFF.

The rearrangement uses TRBV9 and TRBJ2-1, with a possible D match to TRBD2 (7 bases). Trimming pared 0 bases from V and 6 bases from J, leaving 13 bases between. The CDR3 spans 15 residues. Germline CDR1 reads SGDLS; CDR2 reads YYNGEE. CDR3 amino acids: CASSVEGGLLNEQFF. CDR3 in DNA: TGTGCCAGCAGCGTAGAGGGGGGGCTTCTCAATGAGCAGTTCTTC. Using reference TRBV9 and TRBJ2-1 for the parts outside the CDR3, the full variable domain is DSGVTQTPKHLITATGQRVTLRCSPRSGDLSVYWYQQSLDQGLQFLIQYYNGEERAKGNILERFSAQQFPDLHSELNLSSLELGDSALYFCASSVEGGLLNEQFFGPGTRLTVL.

The chain carries TRBV2 and TRBJ1-5; maybe TRBD1 (5 bases). Looked up from germline, CDR1 is SNHLY and CDR2 is FYNNEI. The V end lost 6 bases, the J end lost 0 bases, and 9 bases lay between the germline ends. The CDR3 extends over 14 amino acids. CDR3 amino acids: CASRHDSSNQPQHF. DNA of the CDR3: TGTGCCAGCAGGCACGACAGTAGCAATCAGCCCCAGCATTTT.

The count of this clone is one. The gene calls are TRBV5-6 and TRBJ2-6; weak D call: TRBD1 (5 bases). CDR1 is SGHDT, CDR2 YYEEEE, per germline. CDR3 length equals 15 residues. V was cut by 3 bases and J by 0 bases, with 7 bases left in between. The CDR3 region is CASSSGFSGANVLTF. For the CDR3, the DNA is TGTGCCAGCAGCTCAGGGTTCTCTGGGGCCAACGTCCTGACTTTC.

This clone was recorded once. The J gene is TRBJ1-6, the V gene TRBV5-6; 11 nucleotides agree with TRBD1. After removal of 5 bases from V and 6 bases from J, the junction contained 4 bases not matched to a gene. Germline-derived CDR1 and CDR2 are SGHDT and YYEEEE. This CDR3 comprises 15 residues. CDR3 sequence: CASRLGTGGNSPLHF. The CDR3 nucleotides read TGTGCCAGCAGACTAGGGACAGGGGGTAATTCACCCCTCCACTTT.

V is TRBV4-2 and J is TRBJ1-1; 7 positions agree with TRBD1. The V segment lost 4 bases and the J segment 1 base; nucleotides outside the gene matches: 3. Germline CDR1 reads LGHNA; CDR2 reads YNFKEQ. The CDR3 loop spans 14 amino acids. The CDR3 loop reads CASSLRTGNTEAFF. The CDR3 DNA sequence: TGTGCCAGCAGCCTTAGGACAGGGAACACTGAAGCTTTCTTT.

J is TRBJ1-1 and V is TRBV18, with D maybe TRBD1 (6 bases). V lost 3 bases to trimming and J lost 1 base, with 12 bases between them. Looked up from germline, CDR1 is KGHSH and CDR2 is LQKENI. This CDR3 region has 15 residues. As DNA, the CDR3 is TGTGCCAGCTCACCTCAACAGGGCTGGAACACTGAAGCTTTCTTT. Encoded protein: CASSPQQGWNTEAFF.

The rearrangement uses TRBV5-4 and TRBJ2-3, with TRBD1 matching over 11 bases. Germline CDR1 reads SGHNT; CDR2 reads YYREEE (reference sequence). V gave up 3 bases and J gave up 10 bases; unmatched junction bases: 13. There are 16 residues in the CDR3. CDR3 in amino acids: CASSSGGQGANWAQYF. CDR3 DNA sequence: TGTGCCAGCAGCTCGGGAGGACAGGGGGCGAATTGGGCGCAGTATTTT.

The chain's CDR3 is CASSPGQALNSPLHF. In DNA, the CDR3 is TGTGCCAGCTCACCAGGACAGGCCCTCAATTCACCCCTCCACTTT. V usage is TRBV18 and J usage is TRBJ1-6; TRBD1 aligns across 7 bases. The ends lost 2 bases at V and 7 bases at J; junction bases unmatched: 5. The CDR3 has 15 amino acids. Per the germline V gene, CDR1 is KGHSH and CDR2 is LQKENI. Full variable domain (outside the CDR3, taken from reference TRBV18 and TRBJ1-6): NAGVMQNPRHLVRRRGQEARLRCSPMKGHSHVYWYRQLPEEGLKFMVYLQKENIIDESGMPKERFSAEFPKEGPSILRIQQVVRGDSAAYFCASSPGQALNSPLHFGNGTRLTVT.